The rows below give T cell receptor beta chains drawn from one sample of a study of T cells in Graves' hyperthyroidism and ophthalmopathy. TCRdb re-analysed the multiplex PCR reads in MiXCR, keeping a single row per CDR3 protein. This table holds around 350,000 distinct CDR3 sequences, roughly 15% found once. Source material: blood. Receptors originate from a woman under 40 with Graves' ophthalmopathy. CDR3s include the opening cysteine and the closing phenylalanine or tryptophan. D genes are given only for firm matches. The size entry is marked missing in some rows and otherwise reads once, few, many or a size class.

length,D,V,size,J,DNA,CDR3
17,NA,TRBV5-1,few,TRBJ2-1,TGCGCCAGCAGCTTGGTTCCAAACCCCAGCTCCTACAATGAGCGGTTCTTC,CASSLVPNPSSYNERFF
12,NA,TRBV7-2,many,TRBJ2-7,TGTGCCAGCAGCCCATACACCTACGAGCAGTACTTC,CASSPYTYEQYF
13,NA,TRBV2,many,TRBJ2-7,TGTGCCAGCAGTGGGGAGATTAACTACGAGCAGTACTTC,CASSGEINYEQYF
17,TRBD2,TRBV6-1,many,TRBJ2-7,TGTGCCGCCGAACCGGGGGGGGGACCGCAGATCTCCTACGAGCAGTACTTC,CAAEPGGGPQISYEQYF
16,NA,TRBV18,few,TRBJ2-7,TGTGCCAGCTCACCAGTTTTGGTCAACCTTCCCTACGAGCAGTACTTC,CASSPVLVNLPYEQYF
17,TRBD1,TRBV5-1,many,TRBJ2-1,TGCGCCAGCAGCCCCGGGACAGGGATTTTAAGTATGAATGAGCAGTTCTTC,CASSPGTGILSMNEQFF
12,NA,TRBV30,many,TRBJ2-5,TGTGCCTGGAGTGTAAACCAAGAGACCCAGTACTTC,CAWSVNQETQYF
12,NA,TRBV28,many,TRBJ2-7,TGTGCCAGCACCGAGAATGATTACGAGCAGTACTTC,CASTENDYEQYF
14,TRBD1,TRBV13,many,TRBJ1-5,TGTGCCAGCAGCCAGGGACAGGGACTCCAGCCCCAGCATTTT,CASSQGQGLQPQHF
15,NA,TRBV19,few,TRBJ2-7,TGTGCCAGTAGTCCCGGGACGCCGAGCTCCTACGAGCAGTACTTC,CASSPGTPSSYEQYF
12,NA,TRBV2,many,TRBJ1-2,TGTGCCAGCAGTGAACGGGGCTATGGCTACACCTTC,CASSERGYGYTF
12,NA,TRBV11-2,many,TRBJ2-7,TGTGCCAGCAGCCCAAGTCGTTACGAGCAGTACTTC,CASSPSRYEQYF
17,NA,TRBV2,many,TRBJ2-3,TGTGCCAGCAGCGATACCGGGGCCTCGGGGCGGGTTGGTACGCAGTATTTT,CASSDTGASGRVGTQYF
13,NA,TRBV27,NA,TRBJ1-1,TGTGCCAGCAGTTTATTAGCAGCCACTGAAGCTTTCTTT,CASSLLAATEAFF
14,NA,TRBV7-9,NA,TRBJ1-1,TGTGCCAGCAGCCCTGGAGGTACTTACACTGAAGCTTTCTTT,CASSPGGTYTEAFF
11,NA,TRBV29-1,many,TRBJ1-2,TGCAGCGTTCATACCGGTCGTGGCTACACCTTC,CSVHTGRGYTF
12,NA,TRBV12-3/TRBV12-4,many,TRBJ2-3,TGTGCCAGCAGCCGGAACACAGATACGCAGTATTTT,CASSRNTDTQYF
15,NA,TRBV3-1,many,TRBJ1-3,TGTGCCAGCAGTAGAGAGCCCTACTCTGGAAACACCATATATTTT,CASSREPYSGNTIYF
17,TRBD1,TRBV15,few,TRBJ2-2,TGTGCCACCAGCAGAGATTTACTGACAGGGGGCAACGGGGAGCTGTTTTTT,CATSRDLLTGGNGELFF
16,NA,TRBV15,many,TRBJ2-4,TGTGCCACAGGCGGCGGGGAGGCCCTAGCCAAAAACATTCAGTACTTC,CATGGGEALAKNIQYF
16,TRBD1,TRBV6-1,few,TRBJ1-2,TGTGCCAGCAAAGGGGATGCGGGACGGGCAGGGGGTGGCTACACCTTC,CASKGDAGRAGGGYTF
14,NA,TRBV27,many,TRBJ1-6,TGTGCCAGCACCAAGGGCTCCTATAATTCACCCCTCCACTTT,CASTKGSYNSPLHF
15,NA,TRBV5-1,many,TRBJ2-3,TGCGCCAGCAGCCACGATGGACAGCTCACAGATACGCAGTATTTT,CASSHDGQLTDTQYF
15,NA,TRBV6-5,many,TRBJ1-2,TGTGCCAGCAGTTACTCGACTGGACAGATCTATGGCTACACCTTC,CASSYSTGQIYGYTF
13,NA,TRBV20-1,many,TRBJ2-5,TGCAGTGCCATGCCTACAGGACGAGAGACCCAGTACTTC,CSAMPTGRETQYF
14,NA,TRBV14,few,TRBJ2-5,TGTGCCAGCAGCCAAGGACGGCTTCAAGAGACCCAGTACTTC,CASSQGRLQETQYF
14,NA,TRBV9,NA,TRBJ1-4,TGTGCCAGCAGCCGAGGACAGCTGAATGAAAAACTGTTTTTT,CASSRGQLNEKLFF
14,NA,TRBV28,NA,TRBJ1-5,TGTGCCAGCAGTGGGCCCGTGGGCAATCAGCCCCAGCATTTT,CASSGPVGNQPQHF
18,TRBD2,TRBV12-3/TRBV12-4,NA,TRBJ2-1,TGTGCCAGCAGTTTTTTGTCTAGCGGGACTTCCTCCTACAATGAGCAGTTCTTC,CASSFLSSGTSSYNEQFF
14,TRBD1,TRBV20-1,few,TRBJ2-7,TGCAGTGCTAGTAATAGGGACAGCACCTACGAGCAGTACTTC,CSASNRDSTYEQYF
16,NA,TRBV6-9,few,TRBJ2-3,TGTGCCAGCAGTTACCCGGCAGGGTCGGGACGAGATACGCAGTATTTT,CASSYPAGSGRDTQYF
13,NA,TRBV15,few,TRBJ2-3,TGTGCCACCAGCAGAGATAGGTTAAATACGCAGTATTTT,CATSRDRLNTQYF
13,NA,TRBV10-3,many,TRBJ2-7,TGTGCCATCAGTTTACGGGAGACCTACGAGCAGTACTTC,CAISLRETYEQYF
12,NA,TRBV28,many,TRBJ1-2,TGTGCCAGCAGTTCGGACCTCTATGGCTACACCTTC,CASSSDLYGYTF